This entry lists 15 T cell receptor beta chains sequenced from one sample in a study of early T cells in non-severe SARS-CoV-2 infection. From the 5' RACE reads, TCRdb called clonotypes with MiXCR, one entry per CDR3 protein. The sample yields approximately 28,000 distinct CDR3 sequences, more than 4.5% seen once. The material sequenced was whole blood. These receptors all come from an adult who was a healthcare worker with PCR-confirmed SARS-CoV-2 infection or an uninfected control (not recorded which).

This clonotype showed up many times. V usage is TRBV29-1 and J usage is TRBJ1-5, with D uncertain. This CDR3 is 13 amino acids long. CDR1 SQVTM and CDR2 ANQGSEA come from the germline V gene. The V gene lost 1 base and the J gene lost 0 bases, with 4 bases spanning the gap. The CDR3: CSVEGASNQPQHF. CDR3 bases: TGCAGCGTTGAAGGGGCTAGCAATCAGCCCCAGCATTTT. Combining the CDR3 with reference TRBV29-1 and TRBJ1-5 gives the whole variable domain SAVISQKPSRDICQRGTSLTIQCQVDSQVTMMFWYRQQPGQSLTLIATANQGSEATYESGFVIDKFPISRPNLTFSTLTVSNMSPEDSSIYLCSVEGASNQPQHFGDGTRLSIL.

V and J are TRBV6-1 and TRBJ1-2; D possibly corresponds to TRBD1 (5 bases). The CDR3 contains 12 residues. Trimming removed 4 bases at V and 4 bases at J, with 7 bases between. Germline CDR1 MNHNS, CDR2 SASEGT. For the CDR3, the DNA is TGTGCCAGCAGTGGGGGGATCTATGGCTACACCTTC. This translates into CASSGGIYGYTF.

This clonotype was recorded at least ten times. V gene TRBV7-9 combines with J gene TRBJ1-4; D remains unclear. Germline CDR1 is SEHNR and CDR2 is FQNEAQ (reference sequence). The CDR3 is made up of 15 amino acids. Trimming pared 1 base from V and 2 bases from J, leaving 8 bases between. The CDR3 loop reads CASSLDAGTNEKLFF. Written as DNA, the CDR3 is TGTGCCAGCAGCTTAGACGCGGGGACTAATGAAAAACTGTTTTTT.

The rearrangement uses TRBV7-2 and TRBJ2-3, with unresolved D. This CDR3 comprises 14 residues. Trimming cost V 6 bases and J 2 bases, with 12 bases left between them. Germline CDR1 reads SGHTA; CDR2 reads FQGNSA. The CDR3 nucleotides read TGTGCCAGCAGACTTCATGGAAACACAGATACGCAGTATTTT. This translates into CASRLHGNTDTQYF.

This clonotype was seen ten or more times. The CDR3, as DNA: TGTGCCAGCAGGAGGGACGAATATAGCAATCAGCCCCAGCATTTT. It is translated as CASRRDEYSNQPQHF. The rearrangement links TRBV6-5 to TRBJ1-5, with a weak D call TRBD1 (5 bases). Germline V CDR1 and CDR2: MNHEY, SVGAGI. V was trimmed by 6 bases and J by 0 bases, leaving 12 bases between them. The CDR3 totals 15 residues.

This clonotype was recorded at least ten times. The CDR3 protein is CASSVDRGGENTIYF. As DNA, the CDR3 is TGTGCCAGCAGCGTAGACAGGGGCGGTGAAAACACCATATATTTT. The chain joins TRBV9 to TRBJ1-3; 7 bases align to TRBD1. J gave up 6 bases and V 0 bases, and 6 bases lay outside the gene matches. Germline CDR1 and CDR2: SGDLS and YYNGEE. The CDR3 has 15 residues.

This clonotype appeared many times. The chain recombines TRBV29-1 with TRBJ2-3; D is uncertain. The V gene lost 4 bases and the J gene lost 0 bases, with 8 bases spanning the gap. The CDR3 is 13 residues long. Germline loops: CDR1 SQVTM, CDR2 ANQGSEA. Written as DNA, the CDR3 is TGCAGCGTTGGACATGCTAGCACAGATACGCAGTATTTT. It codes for CSVGHASTDTQYF.

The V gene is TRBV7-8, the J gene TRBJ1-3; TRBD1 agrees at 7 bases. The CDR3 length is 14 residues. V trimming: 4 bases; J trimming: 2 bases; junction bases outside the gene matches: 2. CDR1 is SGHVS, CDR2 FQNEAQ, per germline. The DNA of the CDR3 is TGTGCCAGCAGCTCCCAGGGGGCTGGAAACACCATATATTTT. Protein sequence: CASSSQGAGNTIYF.

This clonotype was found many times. The CDR3 DNA reads as TGTGCCAGCTCACCACTTAGACAGGGCAGCAATCAGCCCCAGCATTTT. Protein product: CASSPLRQGSNQPQHF. This chain links TRBV18 with TRBJ1-5, with 7 bases identical to TRBD1. Germline CDR1 is KGHSH and CDR2 is LQKENI. With V trimmed by 1 base and J by 1 base, 4 bases remained unmatched. The CDR3 extends over 16 amino acids.

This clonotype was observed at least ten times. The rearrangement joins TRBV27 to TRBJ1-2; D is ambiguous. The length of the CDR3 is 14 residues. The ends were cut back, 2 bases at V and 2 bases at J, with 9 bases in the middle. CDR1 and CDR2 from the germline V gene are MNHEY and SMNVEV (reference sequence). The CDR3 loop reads CASSLRGGNYGYTF. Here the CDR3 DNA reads TGTGCCAGCAGTTTAAGAGGAGGGAACTATGGCTACACCTTC.

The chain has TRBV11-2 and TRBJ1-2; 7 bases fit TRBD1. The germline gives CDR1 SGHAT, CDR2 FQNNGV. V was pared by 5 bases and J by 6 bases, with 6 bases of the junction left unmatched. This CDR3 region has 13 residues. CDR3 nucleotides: TGTGCCAGCAGCCCTGACAGGGTGGATGGCTACACCTTC. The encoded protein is CASSPDRVDGYTF.

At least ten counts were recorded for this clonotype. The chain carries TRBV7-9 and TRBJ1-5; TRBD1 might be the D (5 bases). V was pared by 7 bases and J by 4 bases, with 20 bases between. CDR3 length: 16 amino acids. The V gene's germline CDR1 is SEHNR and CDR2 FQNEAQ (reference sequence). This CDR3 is CASIHRGGRINQPQHF. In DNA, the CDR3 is TGTGCCAGCATCCACCGTGGGGGTAGGATTAATCAGCCCCAGCATTTT.

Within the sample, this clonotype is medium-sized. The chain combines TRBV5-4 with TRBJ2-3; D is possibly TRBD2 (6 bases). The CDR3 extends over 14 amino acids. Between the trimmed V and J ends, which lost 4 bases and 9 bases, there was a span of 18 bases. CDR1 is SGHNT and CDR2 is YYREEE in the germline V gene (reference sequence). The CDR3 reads CASSVTSSVGTQYF. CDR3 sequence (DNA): TGTGCCAGCAGCGTGACTAGTTCAGTAGGGACGCAGTATTTT.

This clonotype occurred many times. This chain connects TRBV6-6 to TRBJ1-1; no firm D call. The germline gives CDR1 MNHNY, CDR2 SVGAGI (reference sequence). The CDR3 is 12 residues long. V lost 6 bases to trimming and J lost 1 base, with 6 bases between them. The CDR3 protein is CASRDGNTEAFF. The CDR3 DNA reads TGTGCCAGCAGAGACGGGAACACTGAAGCTTTCTTT.

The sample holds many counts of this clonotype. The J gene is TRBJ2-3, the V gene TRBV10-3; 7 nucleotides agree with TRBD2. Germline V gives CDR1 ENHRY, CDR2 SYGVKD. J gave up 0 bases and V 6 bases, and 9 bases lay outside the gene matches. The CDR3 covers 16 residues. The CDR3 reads CAIRGEGGPSTDTQYF. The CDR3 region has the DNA TGTGCCATCAGAGGGGAGGGCGGACCTAGCACAGATACGCAGTATTTT.